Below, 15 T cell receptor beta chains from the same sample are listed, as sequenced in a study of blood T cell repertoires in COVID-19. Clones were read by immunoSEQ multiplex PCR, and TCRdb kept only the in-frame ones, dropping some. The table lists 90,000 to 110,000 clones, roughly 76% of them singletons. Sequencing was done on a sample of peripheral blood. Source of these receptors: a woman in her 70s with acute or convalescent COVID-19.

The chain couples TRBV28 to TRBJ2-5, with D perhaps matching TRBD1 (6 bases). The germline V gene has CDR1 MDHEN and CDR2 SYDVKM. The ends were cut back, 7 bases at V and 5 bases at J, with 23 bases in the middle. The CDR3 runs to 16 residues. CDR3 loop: CASTPSLDGGRETQYF. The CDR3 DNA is TGTGCCAGCACTCCCTCACTCGATGGGGGCCGGGAGACCCAGTACTTC.

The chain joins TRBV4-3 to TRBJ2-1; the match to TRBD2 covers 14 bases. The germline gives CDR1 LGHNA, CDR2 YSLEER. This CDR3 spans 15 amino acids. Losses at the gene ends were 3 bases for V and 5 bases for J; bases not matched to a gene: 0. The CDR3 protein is CASSQTSGGDNEQFF. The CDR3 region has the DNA TGCGCCAGCAGCCAGACTAGCGGGGGGGACAATGAGCAGTTCTTC.

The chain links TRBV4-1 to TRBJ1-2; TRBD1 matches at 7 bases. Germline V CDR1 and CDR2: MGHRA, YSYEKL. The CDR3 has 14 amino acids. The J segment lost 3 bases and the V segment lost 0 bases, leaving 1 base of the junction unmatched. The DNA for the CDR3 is TGCGCCAGCAGCCAAGATCAGGGGGACTATGGCTACACCTTC. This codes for CASSQDQGDYGYTF.

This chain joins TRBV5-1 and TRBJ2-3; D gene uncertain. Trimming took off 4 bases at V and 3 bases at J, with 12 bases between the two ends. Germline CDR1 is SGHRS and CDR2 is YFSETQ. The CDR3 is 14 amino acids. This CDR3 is CASSPYVETDTQYF. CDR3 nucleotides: TGCGCCAGCAGCCCCTACGTAGAGACAGATACGCAGTATTTT.

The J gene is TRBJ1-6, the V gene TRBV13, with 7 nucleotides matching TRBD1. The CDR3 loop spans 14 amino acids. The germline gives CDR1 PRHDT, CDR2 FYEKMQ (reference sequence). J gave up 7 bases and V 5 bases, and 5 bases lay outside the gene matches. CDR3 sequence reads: CASSRRQGNSPLHF. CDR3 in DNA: TGTGCCAGCAGCCGAAGACAGGGAAATTCACCCCTCCACTTT. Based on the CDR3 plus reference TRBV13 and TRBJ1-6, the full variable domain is AAGVIQSPRHLIKEKRETATLKCYPIPRHDTVYWYQQGPGQDPQFLISFYEKMQSDKGSIPDRFSAQQFSDYHSELNMSSLELGDSALYFCASSRRQGNSPLHFGNGTRLTVT.

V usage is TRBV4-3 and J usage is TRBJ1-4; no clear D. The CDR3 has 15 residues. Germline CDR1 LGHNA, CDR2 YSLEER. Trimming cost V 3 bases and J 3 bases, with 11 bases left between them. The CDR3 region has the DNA TGCGCCAGCAGCCACGACGGGAGGCCTAATGAAAAACTGTTTTTT. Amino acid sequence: CASSHDGRPNEKLFF.

CDR3 nucleotides: TGTGCCAGCAGTGCCGGGACTAGCATGGGAACAGATACGCAGTATTTT. This codes for CASSAGTSMGTDTQYF. The chain uses TRBV2 and TRBJ2-3; the match to TRBD2 covers 9 bases. Per the germline V gene, CDR1 is SNHLY and CDR2 is FYNNEI. The CDR3 extends over 16 amino acids. With 4 bases clipped from V and 3 bases from J, the junction kept 8 bases outside the gene matches.

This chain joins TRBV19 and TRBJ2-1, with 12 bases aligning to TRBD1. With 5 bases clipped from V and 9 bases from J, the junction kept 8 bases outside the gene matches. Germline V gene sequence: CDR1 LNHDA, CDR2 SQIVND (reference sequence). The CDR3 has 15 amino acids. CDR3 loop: CASSLWGQGAGEQFF. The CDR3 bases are TGTGCCAGTAGTCTATGGGGACAGGGGGCGGGTGAGCAGTTCTTC. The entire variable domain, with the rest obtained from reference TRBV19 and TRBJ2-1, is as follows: DGGITQSPKYLFRKEGQNVTLSCEQNLNHDAMYWYRQDPGQGLRLIYYSQIVNDFQKGDIAEGYSVSREKKESFPLTVTSAQKNPTAFYLCASSLWGQGAGEQFFGPGTRLTVL.

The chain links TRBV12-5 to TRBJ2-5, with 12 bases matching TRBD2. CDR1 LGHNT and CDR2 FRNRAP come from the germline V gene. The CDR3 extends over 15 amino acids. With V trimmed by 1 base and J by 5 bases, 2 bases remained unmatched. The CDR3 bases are TGTGCTAGTGGTTTGGGACTAGCGGGGGATGAGACCCAGTACTTC. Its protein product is CASGLGLAGDETQYF.

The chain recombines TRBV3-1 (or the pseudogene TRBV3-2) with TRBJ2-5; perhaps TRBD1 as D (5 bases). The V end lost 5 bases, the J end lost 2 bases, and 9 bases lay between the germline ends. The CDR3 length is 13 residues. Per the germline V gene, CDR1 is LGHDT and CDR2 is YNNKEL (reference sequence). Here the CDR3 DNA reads TGTGCCAGCAGCAGACAGTTGCAAGAGACCCAGTACTTC. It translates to CASSRQLQETQYF.

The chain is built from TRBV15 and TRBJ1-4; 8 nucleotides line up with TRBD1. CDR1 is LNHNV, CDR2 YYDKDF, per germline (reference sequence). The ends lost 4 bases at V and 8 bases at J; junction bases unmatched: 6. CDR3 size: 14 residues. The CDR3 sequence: CATSTGGWLEKLFF. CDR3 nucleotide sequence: TGTGCCACCAGCACAGGGGGCTGGTTAGAAAAACTGTTTTTT.

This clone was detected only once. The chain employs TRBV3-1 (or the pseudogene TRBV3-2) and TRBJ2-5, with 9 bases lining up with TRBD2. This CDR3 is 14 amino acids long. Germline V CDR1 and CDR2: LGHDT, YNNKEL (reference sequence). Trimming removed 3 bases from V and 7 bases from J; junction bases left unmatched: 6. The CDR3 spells CASSHSGGGGTQYF. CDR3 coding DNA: TGTGCCAGCAGCCATAGCGGGGGAGGCGGGACCCAGTACTTC.

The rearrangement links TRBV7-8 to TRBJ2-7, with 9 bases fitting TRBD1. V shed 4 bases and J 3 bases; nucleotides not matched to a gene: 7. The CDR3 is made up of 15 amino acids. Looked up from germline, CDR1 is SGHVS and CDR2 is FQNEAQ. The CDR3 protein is CASSSTGTGLYEQYF. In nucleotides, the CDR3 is TGTGCCAGCAGCTCAACCGGGACAGGGCTCTACGAGCAGTACTTC. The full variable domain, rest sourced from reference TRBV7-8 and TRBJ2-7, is GAGVSQSPRYKVAKRGQDVALRCDPISGHVSLFWYQQALGQGPEFLTYFQNEAQLDKSGLPSDRFFAERPEGSVSTLKIQRTQQEDSAVYLCASSSTGTGLYEQYFGPGTRLTVT.

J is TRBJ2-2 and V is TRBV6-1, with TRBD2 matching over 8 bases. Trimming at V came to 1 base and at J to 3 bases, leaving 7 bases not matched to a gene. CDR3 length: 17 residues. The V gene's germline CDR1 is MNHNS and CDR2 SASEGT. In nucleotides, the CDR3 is TGTGCCAGCAGTGAAGGGATAGCGGGACTTTACACCGGGGAGCTGTTTTTT. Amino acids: CASSEGIAGLYTGELFF.

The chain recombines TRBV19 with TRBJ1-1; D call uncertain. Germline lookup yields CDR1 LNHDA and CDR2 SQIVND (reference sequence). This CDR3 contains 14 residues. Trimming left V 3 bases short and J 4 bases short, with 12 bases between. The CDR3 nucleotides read TGTGCCAGTAGTATCTCCCCCGGCGGCACTGAAGCTTTCTTT. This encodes CASSISPGGTEAFF.